Shown below are 16 T cell receptor beta chains from a single sample sequenced in a study of cytomegalovirus exposure and HLA in healthy donors. 60 Vbeta and 13 Jbeta primers were used in PCR. TCRdb's copy holds only in-frame clones and misses some; the assay was immunoSEQ multiplex PCR. The profile shows over 120,000 clones, approximately 78% of them singletons. Sequenced input: PBMCs. Receptors originate from a woman aged 18 to 35 in good health and CMV-seropositive.

The J gene is TRBJ1-1, the V gene TRBV30; 9 bases are a match to TRBD1. This CDR3 region has 16 residues. V was clipped by 5 bases and J by 0 bases; unmatched bases: 10. Germline V gives CDR1 GTSNPN, CDR2 SVGIG (reference sequence). This CDR3 is CAWGRDRVVMNTEAFF. CDR3 DNA: TGTGCCTGGGGCCGGGACAGGGTCGTCATGAACACTGAAGCTTTCTTT.

The chain joins TRBV29-1 to TRBJ2-7; 7 nucleotides match TRBD1. The V gene end was trimmed by 4 bases and the J gene end by 4 bases; junction bases not matched to a gene: 4. This CDR3 has 12 amino acids. Germline V gene sequence: CDR1 SQVTM, CDR2 ANQGSEA. CDR3 protein: CSVGRQGYEQYF. As DNA, the CDR3 is TGCAGCGTTGGTCGACAGGGATACGAGCAGTACTTC.

The chain is built from TRBV19 and TRBJ1-1; D is uncertain. Trimming removed 3 bases from V and 1 base from J, with 12 bases in between. Germline V gene data show CDR1 as LNHDA and CDR2 as SQIVND (reference sequence). This CDR3 is built from 15 residues. The CDR3 loop is CASSIRRAGNTEAFF. The CDR3 nucleotides read TGTGCCAGTAGTATTAGGCGGGCGGGGAACACTGAAGCTTTCTTT.

The gene calls are TRBV7-6 and TRBJ2-7, with TRBD1 matching 7 bases. V trimming: 2 bases; J trimming: 1 base; junction bases outside the gene matches: 2. This CDR3 has 14 amino acids. Germline CDR1 and CDR2: SGHVS and FNYEAQ. In nucleotides, the CDR3 is TGTGCCAGCAGCTTATCAGGGGGTTCCTACGAGCAGTACTTC. Protein sequence: CASSLSGGSYEQYF.

This chain connects TRBV7-9 to TRBJ1-3; D not resolved. This CDR3 contains 14 residues. V gave up 3 bases and J gave up 4 bases, with 10 bases separating them. From germline, CDR1 is SEHNR and CDR2 FQNEAQ (reference sequence). The CDR3 loop reads CASSLSGGGNTIYF. CDR3 coding DNA: TGTGCCAGCAGCTTGTCAGGAGGCGGAAACACCATATATTTT.

For the CDR3, the DNA is TGTGCCAGCAGCAGATCCGGGGAGGGAGAGACCCAGTACTTC. Translating it yields CASSRSGEGETQYF. J is TRBJ2-5 and V is TRBV7-6; 7 nucleotides align to TRBD2. The J segment lost 4 bases and the V segment lost 5 bases, leaving 7 bases of the junction unmatched. Looked up from germline, CDR1 is SGHVS and CDR2 is FNYEAQ. The CDR3 has 14 amino acids.

The chain couples TRBV7-2 to TRBJ2-7, with 9 bases that match TRBD2. Trimming took 4 bases from V and 0 from J; bases not matched to a gene: 13. The CDR3 length is 18 residues. Germline V gene data show CDR1 as SGHTA and CDR2 as FQGNSA. CDR3: CASSSQVVAGAASYEQYF. In DNA, the CDR3 is TGTGCCAGCAGCTCACAAGTGGTAGCGGGGGCGGCCTCCTACGAGCAGTACTTC.

This chain connects TRBV15 to TRBJ2-2, with TRBD1 matching over 8 bases. V trimming: 3 bases; J trimming: 5 bases; junction bases outside the gene matches: 2. The CDR3 is 14 amino acids. Germline loops: CDR1 LNHNV, CDR2 YYDKDF (reference sequence). CDR3 residues: CATSRDRDTGELFF. CDR3 bases: TGTGCCACCAGCAGGGACAGGGATACCGGGGAGCTGTTTTTT.

The rearrangement links TRBV7-2 to TRBJ1-2; 7 bases match TRBD1. Trimming removed 5 bases from V and 4 bases from J; junction bases left unmatched: 4. Germline-derived CDR1 and CDR2 are SGHTA and FQGNSA. This CDR3 is 13 amino acids long. The CDR3 sequence: CASSPAGGYGYTF. Written as DNA, the CDR3 is TGTGCCAGCAGCCCAGCAGGGGGCTATGGCTACACCTTC.

This chain connects TRBV18 to TRBJ1-2, with D maybe TRBD1 (5 bases). CDR3 size: 14 residues. The V gene lost 3 bases and the J gene lost 3 bases, with 11 bases spanning the gap. The V gene's germline CDR1 is KGHSH and CDR2 LQKENI. The CDR3 spells CASSPSTADYGYTF. CDR3 in DNA: TGTGCCAGCTCACCGTCGACAGCCGACTATGGCTACACCTTC.

This chain joins TRBV28 and TRBJ2-1, with 12 bases aligning to TRBD2. The CDR3 length is 17 residues. Germline CDR1 MDHEN, CDR2 SYDVKM. Trimming at V came to 8 bases and at J to 5 bases, leaving 13 bases not matched to a gene. The CDR3 reads CASDASGLAGQHNEQFF. In DNA, the CDR3 is TGTGCCAGCGATGCGAGCGGACTAGCGGGACAACACAATGAGCAGTTCTTC.

Only one count was recorded for this clone. J is TRBJ2-1 and V is TRBV5-4, with TRBD2 matching over 12 bases. Per germline, CDR1 SGHNT and CDR2 YYREEE (reference sequence). Trimming at V came to 4 bases and at J to 3 bases, leaving 5 bases not matched to a gene. The CDR3 totals 16 residues. The CDR3 protein is CASSAGLAGFYNEQFF. The CDR3 DNA reads as TGTGCCAGCAGCGCCGGACTAGCGGGGTTCTACAATGAGCAGTTCTTC.

V gene TRBV28 combines with J gene TRBJ2-7; D is uncertain. V was shortened by 6 bases and J by 0 bases, with 12 bases between the two germline ends. Germline V gene data show CDR1 as MDHEN and CDR2 as SYDVKM. The length of the CDR3 is 14 residues. The CDR3 reads CASSLRSVSYEQYF. The CDR3 DNA reads as TGTGCCAGCAGCCTTCGGTCTGTCTCCTACGAGCAGTACTTC. Using reference TRBV28 and TRBJ2-7 for the parts outside the CDR3, the full variable domain is DVKVTQSSRYLVKRTGEKVFLECVQDMDHENMFWYRQDPGLGLRLIYFSYDVKMKEKGDIPEGYSVSREKKERFSLILESASTNQTSMYLCASSLRSVSYEQYFGPGTRLTVT.

The gene calls are TRBV14 and TRBJ1-1; D is unclear. With 2 bases removed from V and 10 bases from J, the gap between germline ends came to 8 bases. CDR1 is SGHDN and CDR2 is FVKESK in the germline V gene. CDR3 size: 11 residues. The CDR3 is CASSQRAGAFF. CDR3 nucleotide sequence: TGTGCCAGCAGCCAACGGGCGGGAGCTTTCTTT.

CDR3 DNA sequence: TGTGCCAGCAGCCCCTCCCCTGGGGCCAACGTCCTGACTTTC. Its protein is CASSPSPGANVLTF. The rearrangement joins TRBV5-8 to TRBJ2-6; D not resolved. Trimming stripped 4 bases from V and 2 bases from J, with 7 bases between. Germline V gives CDR1 SGHTS, CDR2 YDEGEE. The CDR3 has 14 residues.

V is TRBV6-5 and J is TRBJ2-5, with 11 nucleotides matching TRBD2. CDR1 MNHEY and CDR2 SVGAGI come from the germline V gene. CDR3 size: 15 residues. The ends lost 5 bases at V and 5 bases at J; junction bases unmatched: 7. The CDR3 DNA sequence: TGTGCCAGCAGTCGCCTAGCGGGGGGCAAGGAGACCCAGTACTTC. It encodes CASSRLAGGKETQYF.